This TCR beta chain was sequenced for a study of radiotherapy plus CTLA-4 blockade in lung cancer. Study context: Disease control was present in 30% to 40% of patients, and objective responses in 18%.

Broader study findings: The authors reported that early blood T cell clone dynamics, with interferon-beta, best predicted response. Clones derived from tumor TCRs expanded in blood after radiotherapy plus ipilimumab.

As concerns this clone: Its antigen is still unknown.

Enrolled patients, whose metastatic non-small-cell lung cancer was chemo-refractory, received focal radiation plus CTLA-4 blockade with ipilimumab. Sequenced by immunoSEQ multiplex PCR; TCRdb stores in-frame clones only, minus some. Of about 28,000 clones listed, about 80% are singletons. The CDR3 sequence is 15 residues long. With 0 bases clipped from V and 7 bases from J, the junction kept 2 bases outside the gene matches. Germline loops: CDR1 SGHRS, CDR2 YFSETQ. V usage is TRBV5-1 and J usage is TRBJ1-4, with TRBD1 matching 11 bases. The TCR was taken from a human donor with non-small cell lung cancer that progressed on radiotherapy plus ipilimumab. The sample was peripheral blood, taken from a patient treated with radiotherapy plus ipilimumab. CDR3 bases: TGCGCCAGCAGCTTGGCCGGGACAGGGGGTGAAAAACTGTTTTTT. Its translation: CASSLAGTGGEKLFF.